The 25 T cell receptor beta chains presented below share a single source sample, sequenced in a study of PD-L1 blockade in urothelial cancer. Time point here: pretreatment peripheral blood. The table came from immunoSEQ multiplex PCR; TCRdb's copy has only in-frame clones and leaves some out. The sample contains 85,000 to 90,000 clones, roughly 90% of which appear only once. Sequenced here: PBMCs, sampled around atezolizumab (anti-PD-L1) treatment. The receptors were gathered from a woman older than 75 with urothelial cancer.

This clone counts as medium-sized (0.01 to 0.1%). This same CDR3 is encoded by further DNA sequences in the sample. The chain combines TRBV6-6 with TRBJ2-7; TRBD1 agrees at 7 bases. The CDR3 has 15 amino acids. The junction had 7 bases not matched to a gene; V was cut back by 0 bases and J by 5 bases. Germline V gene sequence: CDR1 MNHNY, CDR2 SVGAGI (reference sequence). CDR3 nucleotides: TGTGCCAGCAGTTACTCTGAGACCAGGGGGAACGAGCAGTACTTC. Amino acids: CASSYSETRGNEQYF.

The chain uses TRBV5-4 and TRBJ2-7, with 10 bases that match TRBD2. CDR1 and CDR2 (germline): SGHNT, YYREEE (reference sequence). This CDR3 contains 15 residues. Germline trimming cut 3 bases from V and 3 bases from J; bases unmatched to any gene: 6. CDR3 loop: CASSSRAGGVYEQYF. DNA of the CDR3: TGTGCCAGCAGCTCGAGAGCGGGAGGGGTCTACGAGCAGTACTTC. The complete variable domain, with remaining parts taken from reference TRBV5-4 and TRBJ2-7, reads ETGVTQSPTHLIKTRGQQVTLRCSSQSGHNTVSWYQQALGQGPQFIFQYYREEENGRGNFPPRFSGLQFPNYSSELNVNALELDDSALYLCASSSRAGGVYEQYFGPGTRLTVT.

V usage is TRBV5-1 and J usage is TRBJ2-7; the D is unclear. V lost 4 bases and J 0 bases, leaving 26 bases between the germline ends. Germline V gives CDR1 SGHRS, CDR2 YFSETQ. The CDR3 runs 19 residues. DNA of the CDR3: TGCGCCAGCAGCCTGATAAGTACCCTAGGCGGCTTCCTCTCCTACGAGCAGTACTTC. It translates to CASSLISTLGGFLSYEQYF.

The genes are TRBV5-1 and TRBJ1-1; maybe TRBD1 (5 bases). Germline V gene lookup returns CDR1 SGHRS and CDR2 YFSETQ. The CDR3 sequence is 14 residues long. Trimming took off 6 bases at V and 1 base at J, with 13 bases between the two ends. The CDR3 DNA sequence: TGCGCCAGCAACGAACAGGCCCGGAACACTGAAGCTTTCTTT. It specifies CASNEQARNTEAFF.

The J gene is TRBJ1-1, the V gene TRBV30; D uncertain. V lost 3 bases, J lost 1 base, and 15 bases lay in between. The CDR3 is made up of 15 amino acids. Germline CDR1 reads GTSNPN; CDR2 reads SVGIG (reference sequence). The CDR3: CAWSHKGLKNTEAFF. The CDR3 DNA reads TGTGCCTGGAGCCACAAAGGACTTAAGAACACTGAAGCTTTCTTT.

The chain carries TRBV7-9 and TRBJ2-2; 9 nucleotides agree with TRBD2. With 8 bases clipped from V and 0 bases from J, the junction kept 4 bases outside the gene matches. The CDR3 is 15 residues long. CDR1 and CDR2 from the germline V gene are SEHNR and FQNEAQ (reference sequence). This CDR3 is CASGLAGSNTGELFF. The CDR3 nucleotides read TGTGCCAGCGGGCTAGCGGGGTCGAACACCGGGGAGCTGTTTTTT. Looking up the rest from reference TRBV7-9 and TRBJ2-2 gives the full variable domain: DTGVSQNPRHKITKRGQNVTFRCDPISEHNRLYWYRQTLGQGPEFLTYFQNEAQLEKSRLLSDRFSAERPKGSFSTLEIQRTEQGDSAMYLCASGLAGSNTGELFFGEGSRLTVL.

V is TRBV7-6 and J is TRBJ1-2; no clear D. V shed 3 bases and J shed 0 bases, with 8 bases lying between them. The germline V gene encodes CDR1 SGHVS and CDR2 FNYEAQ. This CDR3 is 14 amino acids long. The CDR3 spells CASSLTQANYGYTF. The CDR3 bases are TGTGCCAGCAGCTTGACTCAAGCTAACTATGGCTACACCTTC.

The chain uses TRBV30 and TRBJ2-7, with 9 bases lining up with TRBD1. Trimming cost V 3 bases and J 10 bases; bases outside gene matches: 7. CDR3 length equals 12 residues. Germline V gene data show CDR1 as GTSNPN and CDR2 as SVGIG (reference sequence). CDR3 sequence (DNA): TGTGCCTGGAGGGACAGGGGTTTCATCCAGTACTTC. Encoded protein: CAWRDRGFIQYF.

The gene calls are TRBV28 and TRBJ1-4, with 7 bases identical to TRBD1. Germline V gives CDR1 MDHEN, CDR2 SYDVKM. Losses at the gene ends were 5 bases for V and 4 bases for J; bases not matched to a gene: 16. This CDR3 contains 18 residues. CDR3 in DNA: TGTGCCAGCAGTCCTATATATAGGGGGGACAGCCATAATGAAAAACTGTTTTTT. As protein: CASSPIYRGDSHNEKLFF.

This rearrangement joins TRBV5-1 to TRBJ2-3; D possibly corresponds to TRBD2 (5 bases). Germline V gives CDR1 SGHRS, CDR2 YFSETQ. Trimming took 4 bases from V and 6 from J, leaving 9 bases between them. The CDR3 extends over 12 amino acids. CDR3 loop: CASSPAGDTQYF. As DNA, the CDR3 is TGCGCCAGCAGCCCCGCGGGTGATACGCAGTATTTT. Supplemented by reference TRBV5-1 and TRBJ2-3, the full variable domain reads KAGVTQTPRYLIKTRGQQVTLSCSPISGHRSVSWYQQTPGQGLQFLFEYFSETQRNKGNFPGRFSGRQFSNSRSEMNVSTLELGDSALYLCASSPAGDTQYFGPGTRLTVL.

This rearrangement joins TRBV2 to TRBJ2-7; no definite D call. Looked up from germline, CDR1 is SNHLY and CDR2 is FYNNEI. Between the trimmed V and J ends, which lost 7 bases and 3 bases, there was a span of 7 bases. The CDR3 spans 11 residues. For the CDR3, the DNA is TGTGCCAGCATGAGAGTCTACGAGCAGTACTTC. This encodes CASMRVYEQYF.

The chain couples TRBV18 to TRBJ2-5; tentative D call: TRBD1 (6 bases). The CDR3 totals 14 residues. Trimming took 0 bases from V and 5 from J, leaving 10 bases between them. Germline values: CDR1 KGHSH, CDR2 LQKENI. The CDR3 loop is CASSPPGARETQYF. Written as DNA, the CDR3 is TGTGCCAGCTCACCACCGGGGGCGCGGGAGACCCAGTACTTC. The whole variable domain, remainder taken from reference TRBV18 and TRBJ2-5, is NAGVMQNPRHLVRRRGQEARLRCSPMKGHSHVYWYRQLPEEGLKFMVYLQKENIIDESGMPKERFSAEFPKEGPSILRIQQVVRGDSAAYFCASSPPGARETQYFGPGTRLLVL.

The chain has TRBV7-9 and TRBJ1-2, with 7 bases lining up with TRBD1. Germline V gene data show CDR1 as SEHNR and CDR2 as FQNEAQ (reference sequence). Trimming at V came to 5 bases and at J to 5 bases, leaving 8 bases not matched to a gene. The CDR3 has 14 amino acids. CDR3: CASSPGGTAYGYTF. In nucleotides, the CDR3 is TGTGCCAGCAGCCCGGGGGGGACAGCGTATGGCTACACCTTC.

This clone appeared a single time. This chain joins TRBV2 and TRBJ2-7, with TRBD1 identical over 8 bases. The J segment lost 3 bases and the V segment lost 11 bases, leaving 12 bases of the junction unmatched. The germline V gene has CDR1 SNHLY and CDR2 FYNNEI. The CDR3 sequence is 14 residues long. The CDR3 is CAFRGTGVGYEQYF. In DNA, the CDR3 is TGTGCCTTCAGAGGGACAGGCGTGGGCTACGAGCAGTACTTC. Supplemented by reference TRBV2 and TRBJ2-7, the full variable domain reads EPEVTQTPSHQVTQMGQEVILRCVPISNHLYFYWYRQILGQKVEFLVSFYNNEISEKSEIFDDQFSVERPDGSNFTLKIRSTKLEDSAMYFCAFRGTGVGYEQYFGPGTRLTVT.

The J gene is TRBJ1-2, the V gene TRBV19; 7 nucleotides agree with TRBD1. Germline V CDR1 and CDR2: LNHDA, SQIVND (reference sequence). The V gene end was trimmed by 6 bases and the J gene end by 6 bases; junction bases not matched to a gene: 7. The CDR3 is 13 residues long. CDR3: CASRLTGVDGYTF. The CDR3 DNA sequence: TGTGCCAGTAGACTCACAGGGGTCGATGGCTACACCTTC.

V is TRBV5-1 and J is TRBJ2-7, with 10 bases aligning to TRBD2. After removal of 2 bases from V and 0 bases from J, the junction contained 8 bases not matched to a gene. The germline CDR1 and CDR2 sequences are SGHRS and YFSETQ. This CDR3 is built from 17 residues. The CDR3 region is CASSFGFSGRNSYEQYF. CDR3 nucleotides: TGCGCCAGCAGCTTTGGGTTTAGCGGGAGGAACTCCTACGAGCAGTACTTC.

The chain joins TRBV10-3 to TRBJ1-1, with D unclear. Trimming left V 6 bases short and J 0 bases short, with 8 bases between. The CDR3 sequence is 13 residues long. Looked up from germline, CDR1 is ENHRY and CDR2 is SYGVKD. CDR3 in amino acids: CAISETVNTEAFF. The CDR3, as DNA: TGTGCCATCAGCGAAACGGTGAACACTGAAGCTTTCTTT.

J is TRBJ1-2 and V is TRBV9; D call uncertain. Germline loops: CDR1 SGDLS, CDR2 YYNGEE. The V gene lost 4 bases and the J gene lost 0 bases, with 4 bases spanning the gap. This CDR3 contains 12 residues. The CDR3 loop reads CASSLSNYGYTF. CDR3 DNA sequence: TGTGCCAGCAGCCTGTCTAACTATGGCTACACCTTC.

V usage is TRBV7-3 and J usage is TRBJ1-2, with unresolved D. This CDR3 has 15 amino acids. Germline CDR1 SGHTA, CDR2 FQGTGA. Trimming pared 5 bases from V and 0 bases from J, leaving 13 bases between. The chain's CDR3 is CASSPAPGANYGYTF. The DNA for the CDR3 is TGTGCCAGCAGCCCCGCTCCCGGGGCTAACTATGGCTACACCTTC.

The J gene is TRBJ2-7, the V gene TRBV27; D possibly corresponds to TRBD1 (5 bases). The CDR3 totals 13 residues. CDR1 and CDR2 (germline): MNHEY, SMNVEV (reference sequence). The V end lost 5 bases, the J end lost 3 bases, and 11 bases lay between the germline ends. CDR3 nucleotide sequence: TGTGCCAGCAGTCTCCGACAGAGCTACGAGCAGTACTTC. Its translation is CASSLRQSYEQYF.

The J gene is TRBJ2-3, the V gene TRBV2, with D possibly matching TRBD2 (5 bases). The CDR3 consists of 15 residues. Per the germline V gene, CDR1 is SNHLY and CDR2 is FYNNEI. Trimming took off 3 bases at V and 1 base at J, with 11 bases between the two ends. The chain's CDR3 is CASSEVAMGTDTQYF. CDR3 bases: TGTGCCAGCAGTGAGGTAGCGATGGGCACAGATACGCAGTATTTT.

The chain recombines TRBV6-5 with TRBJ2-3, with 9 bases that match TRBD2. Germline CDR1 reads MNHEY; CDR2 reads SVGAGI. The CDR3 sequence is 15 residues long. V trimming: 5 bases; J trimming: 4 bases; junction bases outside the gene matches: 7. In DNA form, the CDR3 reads TGTGCCAGCAGTCCCCAGGGACTAGCATCAGATACGCAGTATTTT. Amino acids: CASSPQGLASDTQYF.

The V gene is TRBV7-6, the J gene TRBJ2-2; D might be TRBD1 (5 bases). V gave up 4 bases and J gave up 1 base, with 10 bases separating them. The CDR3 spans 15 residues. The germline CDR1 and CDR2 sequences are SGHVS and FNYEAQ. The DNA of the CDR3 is TGTGCCAGCAGCTACCCCCAGGGGAACACCGGGGAGCTGTTTTTT. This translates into CASSYPQGNTGELFF. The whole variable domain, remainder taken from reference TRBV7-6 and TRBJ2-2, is GAGVSQSPRYKVTKRGQDVALRCDPISGHVSLYWYRQALGQGPEFLTYFNYEAQQDKSGLPNDRFSAERPEGSISTLTIQRTEQRDSAMYRCASSYPQGNTGELFFGEGSRLTVL.

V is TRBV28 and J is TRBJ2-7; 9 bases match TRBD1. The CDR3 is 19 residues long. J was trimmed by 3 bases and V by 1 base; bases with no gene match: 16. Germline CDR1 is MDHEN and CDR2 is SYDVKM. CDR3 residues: CASSLLGDRVRSNGYEQYF. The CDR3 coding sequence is TGTGCCAGCAGTTTATTGGGGGACAGGGTGCGGTCAAATGGCTACGAGCAGTACTTC.

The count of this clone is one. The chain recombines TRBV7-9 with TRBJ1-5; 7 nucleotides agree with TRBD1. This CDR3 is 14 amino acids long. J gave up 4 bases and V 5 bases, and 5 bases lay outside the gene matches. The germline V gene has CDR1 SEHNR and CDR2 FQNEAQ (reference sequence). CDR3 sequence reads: CASSRDSNNQPQHF. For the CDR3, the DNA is TGTGCCAGCAGCCGGGACAGCAATAATCAGCCCCAGCATTTT.